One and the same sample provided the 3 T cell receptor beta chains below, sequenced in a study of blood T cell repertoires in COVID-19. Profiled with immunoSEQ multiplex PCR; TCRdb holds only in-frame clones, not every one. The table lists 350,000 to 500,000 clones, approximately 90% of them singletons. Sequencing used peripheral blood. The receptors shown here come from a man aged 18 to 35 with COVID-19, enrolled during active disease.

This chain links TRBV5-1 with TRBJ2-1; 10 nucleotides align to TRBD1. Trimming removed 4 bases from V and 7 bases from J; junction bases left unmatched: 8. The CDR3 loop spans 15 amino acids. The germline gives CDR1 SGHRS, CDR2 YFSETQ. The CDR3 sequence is CASSSEGQGWNEQFF. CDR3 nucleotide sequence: TGCGCCAGCAGCAGTGAGGGACAGGGGTGGAATGAGCAGTTCTTC. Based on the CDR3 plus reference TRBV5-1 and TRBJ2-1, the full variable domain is KAGVTQTPRYLIKTRGQQVTLSCSPISGHRSVSWYQQTPGQGLQFLFEYFSETQRNKGNFPGRFSGRQFSNSRSEMNVSTLELGDSALYLCASSSEGQGWNEQFFGPGTRLTVL.

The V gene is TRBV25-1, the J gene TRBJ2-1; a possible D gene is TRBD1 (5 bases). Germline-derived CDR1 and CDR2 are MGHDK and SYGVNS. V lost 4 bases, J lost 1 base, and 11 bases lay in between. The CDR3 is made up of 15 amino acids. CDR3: CASSGSDSSYNEQFF. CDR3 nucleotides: TGTGCCAGCAGTGGAAGCGACAGTTCCTACAATGAGCAGTTCTTC.

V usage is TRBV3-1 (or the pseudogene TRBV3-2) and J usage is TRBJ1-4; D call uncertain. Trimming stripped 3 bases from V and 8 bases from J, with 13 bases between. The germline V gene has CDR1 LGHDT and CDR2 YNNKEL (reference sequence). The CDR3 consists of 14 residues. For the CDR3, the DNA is TGTGCCAGCAGCCACAAGGAATGGGCGGAAAAACTGTTTTTT. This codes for CASSHKEWAEKLFF.